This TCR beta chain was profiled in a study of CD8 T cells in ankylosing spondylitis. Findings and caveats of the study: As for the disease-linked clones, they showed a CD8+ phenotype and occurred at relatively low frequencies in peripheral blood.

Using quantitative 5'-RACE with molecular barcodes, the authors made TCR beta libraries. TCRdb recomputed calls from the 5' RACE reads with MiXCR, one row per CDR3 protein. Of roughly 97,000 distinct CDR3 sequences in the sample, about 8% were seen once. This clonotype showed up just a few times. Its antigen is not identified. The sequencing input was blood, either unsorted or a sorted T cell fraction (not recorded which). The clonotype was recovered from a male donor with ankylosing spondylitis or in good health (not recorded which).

CDR3 residues: CASSFKGGTEQYF. CDR3 nucleotides: TGTGCCAGCAGCTTTAAAGGGGGGACCGAGCAGTACTTC. The chain employs TRBV7-3 and TRBJ2-7, with D possibly called TRBD1 or TRBD2 (6 bases each). The V gene lost 3 bases and the J gene lost 6 bases, with 12 bases spanning the gap. Germline V gives CDR1 SGHTA, CDR2 FQGTGA. The CDR3 runs 13 residues. Using reference TRBV7-3 and TRBJ2-7 for the parts outside the CDR3, the full variable domain is GAGVSQTPSNKVTEKGKYVELRCDPISGHTALYWYRQSLGQGPEFLIYFQGTGAADDSGLPNDRFFAVRPEGSVSTLKIQRTERGDSAVYLCASSFKGGTEQYFGPGTRLTVT.